The next 15 T cell receptor beta chains were all read from a single sample in a study of OX40 agonist ivuxolimab in advanced cancers. TCRdb's copy holds only in-frame clones and misses some; the assay was immunoSEQ multiplex PCR. The sample lists about 70,000 clones, roughly 80% seen once, with over 4.5% in the top ten. The specimen comprised CD4+ or CD8+ T cells sorted from blood, sampled in a trial of the OX40 agonist ivuxolimab. These receptors originate from an adult with an advanced solid tumor such as melanoma, head and neck, liver or kidney cancer.

V gene TRBV7-9 combines with J gene TRBJ2-1; D uncertain. V was shortened by 1 base and J by 6 bases, with 13 bases between the two germline ends. The CDR3 covers 15 residues. Germline V lookup: CDR1 SEHNR, CDR2 FQNEAQ (reference sequence). The CDR3 loop reads CASSLGALPGNEQFF. CDR3 nucleotide sequence: TGTGCCAGCAGCTTAGGGGCTCTTCCAGGCAATGAGCAGTTCTTC. The full variable domain, with the rest looked up from reference TRBV7-9 and TRBJ2-1, is DTGVSQNPRHKITKRGQNVTFRCDPISEHNRLYWYRQTLGQGPEFLTYFQNEAQLEKSRLLSDRFSAERPKGSFSTLEIQRTEQGDSAMYLCASSLGALPGNEQFFGPGTRLTVL.

The chain recombines TRBV30 with TRBJ2-7; 9 bases fit TRBD2. Per the germline V gene, CDR1 is GTSNPN and CDR2 is SVGIG (reference sequence). V shed 3 bases, J shed 7 bases, and the junction held 13 bases outside the gene matches. The length of the CDR3 is 15 residues. The CDR3 nucleotides read TGTGCCTGGAGGAAAGCGGCGGGAGGGCCGAGTGAGCAGTACTTC. Translating it yields CAWRKAAGGPSEQYF.

The chain is built from TRBV19 and TRBJ1-5, with D perhaps matching TRBD1 (6 bases). Looked up from germline, CDR1 is LNHDA and CDR2 is SQIVND (reference sequence). This CDR3 comprises 15 residues. The V gene lost 7 bases and the J gene lost 4 bases, with 17 bases spanning the gap. CDR3 amino acids: CASTVEGHLNQPQHF. In DNA form, the CDR3 reads TGTGCCAGTACAGTAGAGGGACACCTGAATCAGCCCCAGCATTTT.

CDR3 region: CASSRGQGTPYEQYF. The CDR3 DNA sequence: TGTGCCAGCAGCCGTGGACAGGGGACCCCCTACGAGCAGTACTTC. The chain has TRBV7-9 and TRBJ2-7; 9 bases match TRBD1. This CDR3 is 15 amino acids long. Trimming removed 5 bases from V and 2 bases from J; junction bases left unmatched: 7. Germline CDR1 is SEHNR and CDR2 is FQNEAQ (reference sequence).

The chain has TRBV5-6 and TRBJ1-6, with TRBD1 matching 12 bases. J was trimmed by 7 bases and V by 3 bases; bases with no gene match: 2. CDR1 is SGHDT and CDR2 is YYEEEE in the germline V gene. CDR3 length: 15 residues. Here the CDR3 reads CASSWGQGANSPLHF. The CDR3 DNA sequence: TGTGCCAGCAGCTGGGGACAGGGGGCAAATTCACCCCTCCACTTT.

This clone occurred once. The chain recombines TRBV18 with TRBJ2-1; D may be TRBD2 (6 bases). Germline CDR1 is KGHSH and CDR2 is LQKENI. This CDR3 is built from 15 residues. V lost 1 base and J lost 4, with 11 bases in between. This chain's CDR3 is CASSPLTGAYNEQFF. In DNA form, the CDR3 reads TGTGCCAGCTCACCACTGACGGGAGCTTACAATGAGCAGTTCTTC.

This sequence joins TRBV7-2 and TRBJ1-1; D perhaps matches TRBD1 (6 bases). Trimming removed 5 bases from V and 5 bases from J, with 18 bases in between. The germline gives CDR1 SGHTA, CDR2 FQGNSA. The CDR3 runs 15 residues. The CDR3 DNA sequence: TGTGCCAGCAGCCCTAGTGGGGGGGCGAAGACTGAAGCTTTCTTT. This encodes CASSPSGGAKTEAFF.

The chain couples TRBV19 to TRBJ2-7; D might be TRBD1 (5 bases). CDR1 LNHDA and CDR2 SQIVND come from the germline V gene (reference sequence). Trimming left V 1 base short and J 5 bases short, with 9 bases between. There are 13 residues in the CDR3. CDR3 in amino acids: CASSIGRVHEQYF. CDR3 DNA sequence: TGTGCCAGTAGTATAGGCAGGGTCCACGAGCAGTACTTC.

This rearrangement joins TRBV18 to TRBJ2-5, with no clear D. This CDR3 comprises 16 residues. Germline-derived CDR1 and CDR2 are KGHSH and LQKENI. V was clipped by 6 bases and J by 1 base, with 18 bases between them. CDR3 sequence reads: CASSHLGPEPQETQYF. The DNA for the CDR3 is TGTGCCAGCTCGCACCTAGGACCTGAACCCCAAGAGACCCAGTACTTC.

The chain employs TRBV14 and TRBJ2-2; 8 bases agree with TRBD2. Trimming removed 6 bases from V and 4 bases from J; junction bases left unmatched: 7. CDR3 size: 15 residues. CDR1 and CDR2 from the germline V gene are SGHDN and FVKESK. This CDR3 reads CASRPTSGRTGELFF. The CDR3 DNA reads TGTGCCAGCAGACCTACTAGCGGTCGCACCGGGGAGCTGTTTTTT.

The chain has TRBV13 and TRBJ1-2, with D perhaps matching TRBD1 (5 bases). Germline CDR1 is PRHDT and CDR2 is FYEKMQ (reference sequence). The CDR3 sequence is 15 residues long. Trimming stripped 4 bases from V and 3 bases from J, with 15 bases between. CDR3 nucleotide sequence: TGTGCCAGCAGCTCAAGGGAGACAGTATACTATGGCTACACCTTC. Protein product: CASSSRETVYYGYTF. The whole variable domain, filled in from reference TRBV13 and TRBJ1-2, reads AAGVIQSPRHLIKEKRETATLKCYPIPRHDTVYWYQQGPGQDPQFLISFYEKMQSDKGSIPDRFSAQQFSDYHSELNMSSLELGDSALYFCASSSRETVYYGYTFGSGTRLTVV.

This clone came up once. V and J are TRBV5-5 and TRBJ1-1, with D maybe TRBD1 (6 bases). Germline V lookup: CDR1 SGHKS, CDR2 YYEKEE (reference sequence). Trimming shortened V by 2 bases and J by 5 bases, and 7 bases separated the two germline ends. The CDR3 has 12 amino acids. CDR3 amino acids: CASSFQGTEAFF. The CDR3 DNA follows: TGTGCCAGCAGCTTCCAGGGGACTGAAGCTTTCTTT. Full variable domain (remainder filled in from reference TRBV5-5 and TRBJ1-1): DAGVTQSPTHLIKTRGQQVTLRCSPISGHKSVSWYQQVLGQGPQFIFQYYEKEERGRGNFPDRFSARQFPNYSSELNVNALLLGDSALYLCASSFQGTEAFFGQGTRLTVV.

This chain connects TRBV2 to TRBJ1-3; no firm D call. The CDR3 covers 14 residues. V was clipped by 6 bases and J by 4 bases, with 13 bases between them. The germline CDR1 and CDR2 sequences are SNHLY and FYNNEI. The CDR3 loop reads CASRAHGEGNTIYF. The CDR3 coding sequence is TGTGCCAGCAGGGCCCATGGGGAGGGAAACACCATATATTTT.

This clone appeared a few times. The J gene is TRBJ1-4, the V gene TRBV11-2, with 7 bases matching TRBD1. The V segment lost 6 bases and the J segment 3 bases; nucleotides outside the gene matches: 19. The CDR3 consists of 19 residues. CDR1 SGHAT and CDR2 FQNNGV come from the germline V gene. Written as DNA, the CDR3 is TGTGCCAGCAGACGTCTGATAAGACAGGGAAGGGGCCCTAATGAAAAACTGTTTTTT. Amino acid sequence: CASRRLIRQGRGPNEKLFF.

J is TRBJ1-2 and V is TRBV14, with D unresolved. V was clipped by 1 base and J by 2 bases, with 5 bases between them. Germline V gene sequence: CDR1 SGHDN, CDR2 FVKESK. There are 13 residues in the CDR3. CDR3: CASSQAGNYGYTF. The CDR3 nucleotides are TGTGCCAGCAGCCAAGCCGGAAACTATGGCTACACCTTC. Based on the CDR3 plus reference TRBV14 and TRBJ1-2, the full variable domain is EAGVTQFPSHSVIEKGQTVTLRCDPISGHDNLYWYRRVMGKEIKFLLHFVKESKQDESGMPNNRFLAERTGGTYSTLKVQPAELEDSGVYFCASSQAGNYGYTFGSGTRLTVV.